This passage covers 27 T cell receptor beta chains from one sample sequenced in a study of shared clonotypes between healthy human individuals. TCRdb's copy holds only in-frame clones and misses some; the assay was immunoSEQ multiplex PCR. The sample lists about 1,500,000 clones; approximately 96% were seen once. The material sequenced was naive CD4+ T cells sorted from blood. Described subset: CD45RA+ positively selected. These receptor sequences come from a man aged 25-45 years in good health.

The chain is built from TRBV15 and TRBJ2-7, with 10 bases that match TRBD2. V shed 2 bases and J 5 bases; nucleotides not matched to a gene: 18. There are 19 residues in the CDR3. Germline V gives CDR1 LNHNV, CDR2 YYDKDF (reference sequence). This CDR3 is CATSRPRTLAGAQVNEQYF. DNA of the CDR3: TGTGCCACCAGCAGACCCAGAACGCTAGCGGGAGCGCAAGTCAACGAGCAGTACTTC.

This clone appeared a single time. Other DNA sequences in the sample encode the same CDR3. This chain connects TRBV18 to TRBJ1-5; D possibly corresponds to TRBD1 (5 bases). V lost 2 bases and J lost 2, with 7 bases in between. Germline assignment: CDR1 KGHSH and CDR2 LQKENI. CDR3 length: 14 amino acids. The CDR3 sequence: CASSPGGGNQPQHF. CDR3 nucleotides: TGTGCCAGCTCACCAGGGGGTGGCAATCAGCCCCAGCATTTT. Combining the CDR3 with reference TRBV18 and TRBJ1-5 gives the whole variable domain NAGVMQNPRHLVRRRGQEARLRCSPMKGHSHVYWYRQLPEEGLKFMVYLQKENIIDESGMPKERFSAEFPKEGPSILRIQQVVRGDSAAYFCASSPGGGNQPQHFGDGTRLSIL.

The V call is TRBV2, the J call TRBJ2-7, with 10 bases aligning to TRBD2. Trimming at V came to 5 bases and at J to 0 bases, leaving 4 bases not matched to a gene. The V gene's germline CDR1 is SNHLY and CDR2 FYNNEI. The CDR3 has 15 residues. The CDR3 coding sequence is TGTGCCAGCAGTCTCAGGACTAGCGGCTCCTACGAGCAGTACTTC. This translates into CASSLRTSGSYEQYF. Full variable domain (outside the CDR3, taken from reference TRBV2 and TRBJ2-7): EPEVTQTPSHQVTQMGQEVILRCVPISNHLYFYWYRQILGQKVEFLVSFYNNEISEKSEIFDDQFSVERPDGSNFTLKIRSTKLEDSAMYFCASSLRTSGSYEQYFGPGTRLTVT.

On this clone: Other nucleotide sequences in the sample specify the same CDR3. The chain is built from TRBV7-9 and TRBJ1-3; D possibly corresponds to TRBD1 (5 bases). V was trimmed by 1 base and J by 2 bases, leaving 12 bases between them. This CDR3 comprises 16 residues. Germline V gives CDR1 SEHNR, CDR2 FQNEAQ (reference sequence). The CDR3 DNA reads as TGTGCCAGCAGCTTAGTTGGTGCAGGGCCTGGAAACACCATATATTTT. This translates into CASSLVGAGPGNTIYF.

The CDR3 protein is CASGPERGPYEQYF. The CDR3 DNA sequence: TGTGCCAGCGGTCCGGAAAGGGGTCCCTACGAGCAGTACTTC. This chain connects TRBV6-1 to TRBJ2-7; possible D gene TRBD1, 5 bases. The CDR3 is made up of 14 amino acids. The germline V and J ends were trimmed by 8 bases and 2 bases, with 16 bases remaining between them. Germline V gene sequence: CDR1 MNHNS, CDR2 SASEGT.

Comments on this clone: Additional DNA sequences in this sample encode the identical CDR3. The V call is TRBV18, the J call TRBJ2-2; 14 nucleotides match TRBD2. Trimming at V came to 3 bases and at J to 7 bases, leaving 1 base not matched to a gene. The CDR3 is made up of 15 amino acids. Per germline, CDR1 KGHSH and CDR2 LQKENI. The CDR3, as DNA: TGTGCCAGCTCACCGGGACTAGCGGGAGTCGGGGAGCTGTTTTTT. Translated, it gives CASSPGLAGVGELFF.

CDR3 sequence reads: CASSLRATAFTDTQYF. CDR3 sequence (DNA): TGTGCCAGCAGCTTGCGGGCGACCGCCTTCACAGATACGCAGTATTTT. V is TRBV5-6 and J is TRBJ2-3; D remains unclear. The CDR3 extends over 16 amino acids. Per germline, CDR1 SGHDT and CDR2 YYEEEE. Trimming cost V 1 base and J 2 bases, with 14 bases left between them.

V usage is TRBV7-2 and J usage is TRBJ2-4; 9 bases fit TRBD1. CDR1 and CDR2 (germline): SGHTA, FQGNSA. V was pared by 5 bases and J by 1 base, with 15 bases of the junction left unmatched. The CDR3 has 19 amino acids. The CDR3 bases are TGTGCCAGCAGCCAGGGACAGGGCCAACCCGGTGTGGCCAAAAACATTCAGTACTTC. This codes for CASSQGQGQPGVAKNIQYF. Together with reference TRBV7-2 and TRBJ2-4, the CDR3 gives the full variable domain: GAGVSQSPSNKVTEKGKDVELRCDPISGHTALYWYRQSLGQGLEFLIYFQGNSAPDKSGLPSDRFSAERTGGSVSTLTIQRTQQEDSAVYLCASSQGQGQPGVAKNIQYFGAGTRLSVL.

The chain links TRBV20-1 to TRBJ2-3, with D hard to call. The CDR3 extends over 11 amino acids. CDR1 DFQATT and CDR2 SNEGSKA come from the germline V gene (reference sequence). V lost 5 bases to trimming and J lost 5 bases, with 8 bases between them. CDR3 residues: CSAYQGDTQYF. CDR3 DNA: TGCAGTGCTTACCAAGGAGATACGCAGTATTTT.

Of note for this clone: Other DNA sequences in the sample encode the same CDR3. The CDR3 here is CASSPQSNTEAFF. CDR3 in DNA: TGTGCCAGCTCACCACAGTCGAACACTGAAGCTTTCTTT. The chain employs TRBV18 and TRBJ1-1; D unresolved. In germline, CDR1 is KGHSH, CDR2 LQKENI. V lost 1 base and J lost 1, with 4 bases in between. This CDR3 is 13 amino acids long.

The chain links TRBV10-3 to TRBJ2-7; 9 bases align to TRBD2. The CDR3 consists of 14 residues. V trimming: 6 bases; J trimming: 3 bases; junction bases outside the gene matches: 6. Germline V CDR1 and CDR2: ENHRY, SYGVKD. The CDR3 reads CAISDSGRNYEQYF. DNA of the CDR3: TGTGCCATCAGCGACAGCGGGAGGAACTACGAGCAGTACTTC.

With regard to this clone: The same CDR3 also results from other DNA sequences found in this sample. The genes are TRBV5-6 and TRBJ2-7, with unresolved D. From germline, CDR1 is SGHDT and CDR2 YYEEEE. V was cut by 4 bases and J by 3 bases, with 5 bases left in between. The CDR3 has 11 residues. CDR3 protein: CASSLDYEQYF. The CDR3, as DNA: TGTGCCAGCAGCCTAGACTACGAGCAGTACTTC.

The gene calls are TRBV5-6 and TRBJ2-5; D not resolved. The CDR3 is made up of 13 amino acids. V shed 0 bases and J shed 4 bases, with 7 bases lying between them. The germline CDR1 and CDR2 sequences are SGHDT and YYEEEE. The CDR3 DNA sequence: TGTGCCAGCAGCTTGGACGGCCGAGAGACCCAGTACTTC. Its protein is CASSLDGRETQYF.

This clone was counted a single time. The chain combines TRBV29-1 with TRBJ2-7; 12 bases are shared with TRBD2. CDR1 and CDR2 (germline): SQVTM, ANQGSEA. This CDR3 is built from 14 residues. V trimming: 7 bases; J trimming: 7 bases; junction bases outside the gene matches: 11. CDR3 region: CSAETSGRTREQYF. CDR3 bases: TGCAGCGCGGAAACTAGCGGGAGGACTAGAGAGCAGTACTTC.

As concerns this clone: The sample holds other DNA sequences that translate to the same CDR3. CDR3 DNA sequence: TGTGCCAGCAGCAGTAGCGCCACAGATACGCAGTATTTT. Translation: CASSSSATDTQYF. This chain uses TRBV7-8 with TRBJ2-3, with a possible D match to TRBD2 (5 bases). The CDR3 contains 13 residues. V dropped 5 bases and J dropped 2 bases, with 8 bases sitting between them. Germline V gene data show CDR1 as SGHVS and CDR2 as FQNEAQ.

The chain employs TRBV2 and TRBJ1-3; possible D gene TRBD1, 6 bases. Trimming removed 1 base from V and 2 bases from J, with 9 bases in between. This CDR3 contains 15 residues. Looked up from germline, CDR1 is SNHLY and CDR2 is FYNNEI. For the CDR3, the DNA is TGTGCCAGCAGTGAAGGGGGGGGCCCTGGAAACACCATATATTTT. It is translated as CASSEGGGPGNTIYF.

This chain joins TRBV5-4 and TRBJ2-7, with 8 bases lining up with TRBD2. The V segment lost 0 bases and the J segment 6 bases; nucleotides outside the gene matches: 5. This CDR3 comprises 14 residues. The V gene's germline CDR1 is SGHNT and CDR2 YYREEE (reference sequence). The CDR3 sequence: CASSLAGRASEQYF. The CDR3 nucleotides read TGTGCCAGCAGCTTGGCCGGGAGGGCTTCCGAGCAGTACTTC.

The V gene is TRBV5-5, the J gene TRBJ2-1; the match to TRBD2 covers 14 bases. The CDR3 runs 19 residues. V dropped 3 bases and J dropped 2; count of bases not matched to a gene: 10. Germline values: CDR1 SGHKS, CDR2 YYEKEE (reference sequence). CDR3 in DNA: TGTGCCAGCAGCTATCGGAGACTAGCGGGAGGGCCACCCTACAATGAGCAGTTCTTC. Translated: CASSYRRLAGGPPYNEQFF.

The V and J genes are TRBV10-3 and TRBJ1-1; 8 bases align to TRBD1. CDR3 length: 13 residues. Germline-derived CDR1 and CDR2 are ENHRY and SYGVKD. Trimming cost V 4 bases and J 5 bases; bases outside gene matches: 3. The CDR3 bases are TGTGCCATCAGTGGACAGGGGAATACTGAAGCTTTCTTT. It codes for CAISGQGNTEAFF.

The chain couples TRBV10-1 to TRBJ2-3; TRBD2 might be the D (6 bases). V was trimmed by 8 bases and J by 4 bases, leaving 19 bases between them. CDR1 is WNHNN, CDR2 SYGVQD, per germline (reference sequence). The CDR3 loop spans 15 amino acids. The CDR3: CASRQTWERADTQYF. The DNA for the CDR3 is TGCGCCAGCCGCCAGACGTGGGAGCGGGCAGATACGCAGTATTTT.

This clone appeared once. V gene TRBV30 combines with J gene TRBJ1-4; D is ambiguous. There are 13 residues in the CDR3. V lost 0 bases to trimming and J lost 5 bases, with 7 bases between them. In germline, CDR1 is GTSNPN, CDR2 SVGIG (reference sequence). DNA for the CDR3: TGTGCCTGGAGTGTAGGCAGCAATGAAAAACTGTTTTTT. Translating gives CAWSVGSNEKLFF.

This clone was seen once. The V gene is TRBV5-5, the J gene TRBJ2-7, with D possibly matching TRBD1 (6 bases). V was cut by 4 bases and J by 3 bases, with 23 bases left in between. The CDR3 sequence is 17 residues long. The germline gives CDR1 SGHKS, CDR2 YYEKEE (reference sequence). CDR3 sequence: CASSLNAPGHWVYEQYF. CDR3 nucleotides: TGTGCCAGCAGCCTTAACGCTCCGGGACACTGGGTCTACGAGCAGTACTTC.

The chain carries TRBV4-1 and TRBJ2-1; a weak D match, TRBD1 (5 bases). V lost 4 bases to trimming and J lost 3 bases, with 13 bases between them. The CDR3 runs to 15 residues. Per germline, CDR1 MGHRA and CDR2 YSYEKL. The CDR3 loop reads CASSPRQGLYNEQFF. The CDR3 DNA is TGCGCCAGCAGCCCCAGGCAGGGTCTCTACAATGAGCAGTTCTTC.

V is TRBV5-4 and J is TRBJ1-1; 7 bases are shared with TRBD1. This CDR3 is built from 13 residues. The germline V gene encodes CDR1 SGHNT and CDR2 YYREEE (reference sequence). V gave up 1 base and J gave up 9 bases; unmatched junction bases: 6. CDR3 amino acids: CASSLPGQEKAFF. The CDR3 bases are TGTGCCAGCAGCTTGCCAGGACAGGAGAAAGCTTTCTTT. Variable domain in full (rest from reference TRBV5-4 and TRBJ1-1): ETGVTQSPTHLIKTRGQQVTLRCSSQSGHNTVSWYQQALGQGPQFIFQYYREEENGRGNFPPRFSGLQFPNYSSELNVNALELDDSALYLCASSLPGQEKAFFGQGTRLTVV.

The J gene is TRBJ2-2, the V gene TRBV11-2; D might be TRBD2 (7 bases). Looked up from germline, CDR1 is SGHAT and CDR2 is FQNNGV. The CDR3 length is 16 residues. V was shortened by 4 bases and J by 6 bases, with 18 bases between the two germline ends. The CDR3 nucleotides read TGTGCCAGCAGCTCCTGGGGGGGCGAATCCTCCGGGGAGCTGTTTTTT. Encoded protein: CASSSWGGESSGELFF.

This clone was observed a single time. This sequence joins TRBV7-9 and TRBJ2-1; 8 nucleotides align to TRBD2. V was clipped by 4 bases and J by 6 bases; unmatched bases: 5. The CDR3 loop spans 14 amino acids. Germline CDR1 SEHNR, CDR2 FQNEAQ (reference sequence). CDR3 amino acids: CASSSLSGSNEQFF. CDR3 bases: TGTGCCAGCAGCTCGTTAAGCGGGAGCAATGAGCAGTTCTTC.

Comment on this clone: The sample has other DNA sequences that encode this CDR3 too. Written as DNA, the CDR3 is TGTGCCAGCAGTTACTCGGAGGTGAACACTGAAGCTTTCTTT. Amino acid sequence: CASSYSEVNTEAFF. The V call is TRBV6-5, the J call TRBJ1-1, with unresolved D. CDR3 length equals 14 residues. CDR1 is MNHEY and CDR2 is SVGAGI in the germline V gene. V was cut by 0 bases and J by 0 bases, with 5 bases left in between.